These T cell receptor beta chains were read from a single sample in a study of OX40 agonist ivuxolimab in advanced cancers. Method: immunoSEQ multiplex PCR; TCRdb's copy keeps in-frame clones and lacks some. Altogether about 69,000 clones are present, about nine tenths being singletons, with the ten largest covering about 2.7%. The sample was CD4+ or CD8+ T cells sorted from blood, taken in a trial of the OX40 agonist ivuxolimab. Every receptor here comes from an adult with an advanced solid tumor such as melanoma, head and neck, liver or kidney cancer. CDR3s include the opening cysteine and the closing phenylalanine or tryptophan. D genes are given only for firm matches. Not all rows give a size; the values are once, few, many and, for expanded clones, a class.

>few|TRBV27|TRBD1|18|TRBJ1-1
CASSFLDRGRRRNTEAFF
TGTGCCAGCAGTTTTTTAGACAGGGGGCGCAGGAGGAACACTGAAGCTTTCTTT
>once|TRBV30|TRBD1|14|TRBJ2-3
CAWDRDPPVDTQYF
TGTGCCTGGGACAGGGACCCTCCCGTCGATACGCAGTATTTT
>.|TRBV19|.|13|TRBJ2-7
CASSITGPYEQYF
TGTGCCAGTAGTATAACGGGCCCCTACGAGCAGTACTTC
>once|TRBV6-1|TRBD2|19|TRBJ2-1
CASSEAMGTSGKLYNEQFF
TGTGCCAGCAGTGAAGCTATGGGGACTAGCGGGAAACTCTACAATGAGCAGTTCTTC
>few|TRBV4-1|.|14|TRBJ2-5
CASSQQIRQETQYF
TGCGCCAGCAGCCAGCAGATTCGCCAAGAGACCCAGTACTTC
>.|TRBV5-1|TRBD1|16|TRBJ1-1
CASSRTGGRGNTEAFF
TGCGCCAGCAGCAGGACAGGGGGTCGCGGGAACACTGAAGCTTTCTTT
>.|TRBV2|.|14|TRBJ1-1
CASSRVPGNTEAFF
TGTGCCAGCTCCAGGGTACCGGGGAACACTGAAGCTTTCTTT
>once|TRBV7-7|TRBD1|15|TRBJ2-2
CASSRDREGTGELFF
TGTGCCAGCAGCCGGGACAGGGAGGGAACCGGGGAGCTGTTTTTT
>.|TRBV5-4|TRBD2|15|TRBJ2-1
CASSTGLAAYNEQFF
TGTGCCAGCAGCACGGGACTAGCGGCTTACAATGAGCAGTTCTTC
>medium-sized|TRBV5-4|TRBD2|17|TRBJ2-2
CASRLGLAGGNTGELFF
TGTGCCAGCAGGTTGGGACTAGCGGGAGGAAACACCGGGGAGCTGTTTTTT
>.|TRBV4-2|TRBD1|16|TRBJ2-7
CASSQDMQGASYEQYF
TGTGCCAGCAGCCAAGATATGCAGGGGGCATCCTACGAGCAGTACTTC
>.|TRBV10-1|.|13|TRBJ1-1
CASRELSNTEAFF
TGCGCCAGCAGGGAGCTTTCGAACACTGAAGCTTTCTTT
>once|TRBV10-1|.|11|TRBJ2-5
CASRYQETQYF
TGCGCCAGCAGGTACCAAGAGACCCAGTACTTC
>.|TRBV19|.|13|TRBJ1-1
CASRPQVVAEAFF
TGTGCCAGTAGACCCCAGGTCGTCGCTGAAGCTTTCTTT
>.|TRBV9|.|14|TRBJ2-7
CASSEGSLSYEQYF
TGTGCCAGCAGCGAAGGGTCCTTGTCTTACGAGCAGTACTTC
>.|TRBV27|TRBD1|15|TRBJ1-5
CASRLGQGGNQPQHF
TGTGCCAGCAGACTGGGACAGGGGGGCAATCAGCCCCAGCATTTT
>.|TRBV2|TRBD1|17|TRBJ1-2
CASSAGTGKIMIDGYTF
TGTGCCAGCAGCGCCGGGACAGGGAAAATTATGATCGATGGCTACACCTTC
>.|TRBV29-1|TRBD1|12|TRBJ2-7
CSVKGQGYEQYF
TGCAGCGTTAAGGGACAGGGGTACGAGCAGTACTTC
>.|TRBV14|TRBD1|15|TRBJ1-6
CASSQGQGKKRPLHF
TGTGCCAGCAGCCAAGGACAGGGTAAGAAGAGACCCCTCCACTTT
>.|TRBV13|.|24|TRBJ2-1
CASSLGPRFLDQEARRNYYNEQFF
TGTGCCAGCAGCTTAGGCCCGCGGTTTTTAGACCAGGAGGCCAGAAGAAATTATTACAATGAGCAGTTCTTC
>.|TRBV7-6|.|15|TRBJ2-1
CASSLTAYNGDEQFF
TGTGCCAGCAGCTTAACAGCGTACAACGGGGATGAGCAGTTCTTC
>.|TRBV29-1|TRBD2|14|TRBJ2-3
CSERAGGPVDTQYF
TGCAGCGAGCGGGCGGGGGGGCCGGTAGATACGCAGTATTTT
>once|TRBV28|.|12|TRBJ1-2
CASSSPLEGYTF
TGTGCCAGCAGTTCCCCCCTTGAGGGCTACACCTTC
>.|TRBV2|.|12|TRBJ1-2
CASSVATYGYTF
TGTGCCAGCAGTGTGGCTACCTATGGCTACACCTTC
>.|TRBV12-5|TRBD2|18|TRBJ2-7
CASGLVPMAGVDIYEQYF
TGTGCTAGTGGTTTGGTACCGATGGCGGGGGTAGACATTTACGAGCAGTACTTC
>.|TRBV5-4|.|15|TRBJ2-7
CASSSGTGGDYEQYF
TGTGCCAGCAGCTCCGGGACTGGCGGGGACTACGAGCAGTACTTC
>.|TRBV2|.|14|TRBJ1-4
CASLVGGDNEKLFF
TGTGCCAGTCTTGTAGGAGGGGATAATGAAAAACTGTTTTTT